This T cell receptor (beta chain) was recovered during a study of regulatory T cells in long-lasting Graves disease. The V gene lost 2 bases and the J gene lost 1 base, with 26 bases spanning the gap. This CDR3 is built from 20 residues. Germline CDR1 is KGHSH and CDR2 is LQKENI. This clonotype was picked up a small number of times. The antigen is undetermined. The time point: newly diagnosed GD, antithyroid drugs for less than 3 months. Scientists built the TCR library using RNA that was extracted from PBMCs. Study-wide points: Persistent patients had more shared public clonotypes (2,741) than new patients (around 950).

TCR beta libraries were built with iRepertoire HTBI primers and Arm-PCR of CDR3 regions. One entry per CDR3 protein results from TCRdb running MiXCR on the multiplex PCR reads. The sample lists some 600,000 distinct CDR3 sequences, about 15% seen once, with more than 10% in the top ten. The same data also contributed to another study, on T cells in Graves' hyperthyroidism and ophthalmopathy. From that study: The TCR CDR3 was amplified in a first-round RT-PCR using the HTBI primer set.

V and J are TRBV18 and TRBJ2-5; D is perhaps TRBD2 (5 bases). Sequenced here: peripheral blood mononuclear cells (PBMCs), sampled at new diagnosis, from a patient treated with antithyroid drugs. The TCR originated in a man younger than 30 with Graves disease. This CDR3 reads CASSPGHLRWFGEAQETQYF. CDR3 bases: TGTGCCAGCTCACCAGGTCATCTCCGGTGGTTCGGGGAAGCCCAAGAGACCCAGTACTTC.